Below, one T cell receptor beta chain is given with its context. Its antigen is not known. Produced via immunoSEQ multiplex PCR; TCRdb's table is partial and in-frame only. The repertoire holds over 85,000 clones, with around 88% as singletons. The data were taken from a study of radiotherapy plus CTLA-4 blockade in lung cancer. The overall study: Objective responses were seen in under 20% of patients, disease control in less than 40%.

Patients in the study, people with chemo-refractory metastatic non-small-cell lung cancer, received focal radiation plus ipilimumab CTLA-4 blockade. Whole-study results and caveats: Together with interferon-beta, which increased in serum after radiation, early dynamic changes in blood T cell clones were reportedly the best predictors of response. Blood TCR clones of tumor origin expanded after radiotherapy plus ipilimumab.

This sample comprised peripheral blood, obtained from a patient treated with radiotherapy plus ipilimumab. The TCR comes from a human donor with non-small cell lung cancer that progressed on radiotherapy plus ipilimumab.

The CDR3 nucleotides are TGTGCCAGCAGTGCCGGGACAGGGCCCTTAGCCAAAAACATTCAGTACTTC. Translated, it gives CASSAGTGPLAKNIQYF. The rearrangement uses TRBV5-6 and TRBJ2-4; 9 nucleotides agree with TRBD1. Trimming cost V 5 bases and J 0 bases; bases outside gene matches: 9. This CDR3 is 17 amino acids long. Looked up from germline, CDR1 is SGHDT and CDR2 is YYEEEE.